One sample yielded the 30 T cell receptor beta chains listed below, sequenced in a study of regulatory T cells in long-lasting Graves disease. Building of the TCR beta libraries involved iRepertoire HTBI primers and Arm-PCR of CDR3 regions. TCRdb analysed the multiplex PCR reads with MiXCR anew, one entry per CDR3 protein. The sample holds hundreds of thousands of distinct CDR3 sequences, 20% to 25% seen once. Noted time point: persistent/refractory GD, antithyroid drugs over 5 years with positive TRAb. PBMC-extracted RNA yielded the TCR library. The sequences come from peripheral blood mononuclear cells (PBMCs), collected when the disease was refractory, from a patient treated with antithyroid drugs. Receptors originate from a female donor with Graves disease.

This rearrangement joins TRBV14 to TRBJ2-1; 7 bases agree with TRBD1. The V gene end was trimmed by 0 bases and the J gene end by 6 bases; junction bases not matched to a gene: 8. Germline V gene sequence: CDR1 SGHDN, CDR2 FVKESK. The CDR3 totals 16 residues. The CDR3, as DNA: TGTGCCAGCAGCCAAGATCGCAGACAGGGTCTCAATGAGCAGTTCTTC. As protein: CASSQDRRQGLNEQFF. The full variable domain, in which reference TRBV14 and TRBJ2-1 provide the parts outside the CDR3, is EAGVTQFPSHSVIEKGQTVTLRCDPISGHDNLYWYRRVMGKEIKFLLHFVKESKQDESGMPNNRFLAERTGGTYSTLKVQPAELEDSGVYFCASSQDRRQGLNEQFFGPGTRLTVL.

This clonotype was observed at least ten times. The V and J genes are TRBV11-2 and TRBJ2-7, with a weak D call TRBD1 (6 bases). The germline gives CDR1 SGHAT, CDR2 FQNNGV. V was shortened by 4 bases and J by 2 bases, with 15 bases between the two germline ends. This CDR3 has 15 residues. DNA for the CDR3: TGTGCCAGCAGCTCAGACCGGGACACCACCTACGAGCAGTACTTC. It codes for CASSSDRDTTYEQYF.

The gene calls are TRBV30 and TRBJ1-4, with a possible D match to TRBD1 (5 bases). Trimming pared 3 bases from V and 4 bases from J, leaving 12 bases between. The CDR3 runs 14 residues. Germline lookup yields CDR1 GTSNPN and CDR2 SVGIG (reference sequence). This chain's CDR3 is CAWSKGTSNEKLFF. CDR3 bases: TGTGCCTGGAGCAAGGGGACGAGTAATGAAAAACTGTTTTTT.

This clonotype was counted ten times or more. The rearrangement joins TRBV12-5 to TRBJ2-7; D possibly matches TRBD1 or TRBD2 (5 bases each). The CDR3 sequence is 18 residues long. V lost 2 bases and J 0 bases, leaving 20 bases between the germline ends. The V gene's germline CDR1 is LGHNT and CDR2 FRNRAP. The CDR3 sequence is CASGLSARTAGSSYEQYF. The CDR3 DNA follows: TGTGCTAGTGGTTTGTCCGCAAGGACCGCAGGGAGCTCCTACGAGCAGTACTTC. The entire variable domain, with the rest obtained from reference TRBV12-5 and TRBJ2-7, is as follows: DARVTQTPRHKVTEMGQEVTMRCQPILGHNTVFWYRQTMMQGLELLAYFRNRAPLDDSGMPKDRFSAEMPDATLATLKIQPSEPRDSAVYFCASGLSARTAGSSYEQYFGPGTRLTVT.

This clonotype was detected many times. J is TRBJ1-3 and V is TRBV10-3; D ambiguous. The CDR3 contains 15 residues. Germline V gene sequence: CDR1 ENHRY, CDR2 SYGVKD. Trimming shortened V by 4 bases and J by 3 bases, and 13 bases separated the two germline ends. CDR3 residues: CAISGEAGDGNTIYF. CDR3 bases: TGTGCCATCAGTGGAGAGGCGGGCGATGGAAACACCATATATTTT.

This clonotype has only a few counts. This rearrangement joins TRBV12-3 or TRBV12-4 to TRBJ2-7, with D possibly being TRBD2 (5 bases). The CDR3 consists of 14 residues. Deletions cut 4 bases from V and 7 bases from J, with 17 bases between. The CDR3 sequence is CASSSPSVPGEQYF. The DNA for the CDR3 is TGTGCCAGCAGTTCACCCTCGGTCCCGGGAGAGCAGTACTTC.

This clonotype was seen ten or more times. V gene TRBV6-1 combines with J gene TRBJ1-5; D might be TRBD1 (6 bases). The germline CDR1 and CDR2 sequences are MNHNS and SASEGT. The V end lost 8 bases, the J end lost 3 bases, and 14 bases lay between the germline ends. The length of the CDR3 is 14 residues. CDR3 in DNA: TGTGCCAGCGGCACAGGGAGGTCCAATCAGCCCCAGCATTTT. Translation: CASGTGRSNQPQHF.

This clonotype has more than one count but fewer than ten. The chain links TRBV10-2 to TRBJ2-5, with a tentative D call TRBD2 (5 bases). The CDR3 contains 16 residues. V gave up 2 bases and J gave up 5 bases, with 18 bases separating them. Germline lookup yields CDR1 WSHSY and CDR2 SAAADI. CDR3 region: CASSEPYSLAPETQYF. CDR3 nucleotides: TGCGCCAGCAGTGAGCCTTATTCGTTAGCGCCGGAGACCCAGTACTTC.

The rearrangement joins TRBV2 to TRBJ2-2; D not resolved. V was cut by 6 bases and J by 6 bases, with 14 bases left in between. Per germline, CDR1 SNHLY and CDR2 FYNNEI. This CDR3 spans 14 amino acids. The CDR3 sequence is CASSPGPQAGELFF. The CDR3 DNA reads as TGTGCCAGCAGCCCCGGACCCCAGGCCGGGGAGCTGTTTTTT. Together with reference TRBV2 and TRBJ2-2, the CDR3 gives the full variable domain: EPEVTQTPSHQVTQMGQEVILRCVPISNHLYFYWYRQILGQKVEFLVSFYNNEISEKSEIFDDQFSVERPDGSNFTLKIRSTKLEDSAMYFCASSPGPQAGELFFGEGSRLTVL.

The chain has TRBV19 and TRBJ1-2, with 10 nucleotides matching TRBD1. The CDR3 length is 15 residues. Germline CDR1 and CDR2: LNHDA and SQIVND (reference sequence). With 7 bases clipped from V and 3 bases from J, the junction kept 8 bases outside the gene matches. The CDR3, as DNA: TGTGCCAGTATACGGTCGGACAGGGGGTACTATGGCTACACCTTC. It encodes CASIRSDRGYYGYTF.

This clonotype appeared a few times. For the CDR3, the DNA is TGTGCCAGTAGTATAGATTCGGCGGACGAAACGAGAAGAGGGGGCTACACCTTC. Translation gives CASSIDSADETRRGGYTF. V gene TRBV19 combines with J gene TRBJ1-2, with D uncertain. V was trimmed by 0 bases and J by 8 bases, leaving 25 bases between them. This CDR3 is 18 amino acids long. Germline V gene lookup returns CDR1 LNHDA and CDR2 SQIVND (reference sequence).

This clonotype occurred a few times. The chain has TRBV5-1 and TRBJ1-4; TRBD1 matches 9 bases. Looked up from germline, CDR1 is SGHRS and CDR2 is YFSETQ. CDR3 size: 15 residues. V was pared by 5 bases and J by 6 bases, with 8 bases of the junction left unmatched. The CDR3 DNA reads TGCGCCAGCAGGGAACCAGGGACAGGGCATGAAAAACTGTTTTTT. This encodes CASREPGTGHEKLFF.

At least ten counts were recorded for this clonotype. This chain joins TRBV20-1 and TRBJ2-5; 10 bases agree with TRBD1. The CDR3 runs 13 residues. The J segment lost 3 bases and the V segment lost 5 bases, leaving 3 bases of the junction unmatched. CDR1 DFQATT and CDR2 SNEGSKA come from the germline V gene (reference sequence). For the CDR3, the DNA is TGCAGTGCTTCCGGGACAGGGGAAGAGACCCAGTACTTC. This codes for CSASGTGEETQYF.

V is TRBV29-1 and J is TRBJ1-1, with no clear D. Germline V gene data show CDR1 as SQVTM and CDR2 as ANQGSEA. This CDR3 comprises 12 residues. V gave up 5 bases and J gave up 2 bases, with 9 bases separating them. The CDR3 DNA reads TGCAGCGTTTCCTCTACTAACACTGAAGCTTTCTTT. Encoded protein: CSVSSTNTEAFF.

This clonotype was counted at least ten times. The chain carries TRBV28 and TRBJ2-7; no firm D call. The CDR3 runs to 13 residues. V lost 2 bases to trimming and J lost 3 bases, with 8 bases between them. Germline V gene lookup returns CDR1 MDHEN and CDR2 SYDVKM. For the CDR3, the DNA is TGTGCCAGCAGTTTAATTGAAGGCTACGAGCAGTACTTC. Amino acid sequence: CASSLIEGYEQYF.

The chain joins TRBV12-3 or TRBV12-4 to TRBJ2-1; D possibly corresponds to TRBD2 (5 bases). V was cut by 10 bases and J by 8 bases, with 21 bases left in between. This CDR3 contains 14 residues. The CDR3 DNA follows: TGTGCCACGGGGAATCCCACTTTAAGGGATGAGCAGTTCTTC. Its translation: CATGNPTLRDEQFF.

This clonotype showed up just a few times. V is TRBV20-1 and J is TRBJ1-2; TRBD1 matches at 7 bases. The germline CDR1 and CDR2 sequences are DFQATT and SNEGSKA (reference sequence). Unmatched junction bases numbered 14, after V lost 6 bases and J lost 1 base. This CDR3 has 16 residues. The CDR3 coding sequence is TGCAGTGCAGCCACAGGGGATCTAATCGATAACTATGGCTACACCTTC. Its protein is CSAATGDLIDNYGYTF.

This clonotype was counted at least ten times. CDR3 DNA sequence: TGCGCCAGCAAGACGCAAACTAGCGCCCCCTCCTACGAGCAGTACTTC. This translates into CASKTQTSAPSYEQYF. J is TRBJ2-7 and V is TRBV5-1; 7 bases agree with TRBD2. CDR3 length: 16 residues. The J segment lost 0 bases and the V segment lost 6 bases, leaving 12 bases of the junction unmatched. The V gene's germline CDR1 is SGHRS and CDR2 YFSETQ.

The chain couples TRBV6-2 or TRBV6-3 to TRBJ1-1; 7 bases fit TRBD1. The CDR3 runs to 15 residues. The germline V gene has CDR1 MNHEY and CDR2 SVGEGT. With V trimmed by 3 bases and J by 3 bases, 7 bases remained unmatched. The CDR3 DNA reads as TGTGCCAGCAGTTATCCAGGGGGAGGTGACACTGAAGCTTTCTTT. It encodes CASSYPGGGDTEAFF.

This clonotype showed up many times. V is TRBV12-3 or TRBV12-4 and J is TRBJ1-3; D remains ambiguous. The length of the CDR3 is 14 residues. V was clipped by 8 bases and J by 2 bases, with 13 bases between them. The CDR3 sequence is CASLSEGTGNTIYF. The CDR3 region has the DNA TGTGCCAGCTTGTCCGAGGGCACTGGAAACACCATATATTTT.

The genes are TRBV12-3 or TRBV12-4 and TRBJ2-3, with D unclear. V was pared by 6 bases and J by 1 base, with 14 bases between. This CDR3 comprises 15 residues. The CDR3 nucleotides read TGTGCCAGCAGCGGTCAATTAGTACGCACAGATACGCAGTATTTT. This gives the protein CASSGQLVRTDTQYF.

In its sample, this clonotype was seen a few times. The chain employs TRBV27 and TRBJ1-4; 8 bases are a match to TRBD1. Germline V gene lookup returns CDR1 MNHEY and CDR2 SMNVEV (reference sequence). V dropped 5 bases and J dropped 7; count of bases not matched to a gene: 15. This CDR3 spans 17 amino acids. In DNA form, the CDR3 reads TGTGCCAGCAGTCCCTGGGACAGGCCATCGTTGGGTGAAAAACTGTTTTTT. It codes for CASSPWDRPSLGEKLFF.

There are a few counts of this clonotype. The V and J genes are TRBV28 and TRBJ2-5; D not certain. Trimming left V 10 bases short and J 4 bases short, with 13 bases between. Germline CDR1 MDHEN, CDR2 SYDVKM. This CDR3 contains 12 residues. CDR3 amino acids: CATSTSAETQYF. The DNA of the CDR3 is TGTGCCACCTCCACGTCCGCAGAGACCCAGTACTTC.

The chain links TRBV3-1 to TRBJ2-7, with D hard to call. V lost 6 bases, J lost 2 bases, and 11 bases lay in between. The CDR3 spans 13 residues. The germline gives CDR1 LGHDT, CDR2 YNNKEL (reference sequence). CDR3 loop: CASSGPSTYEQYF. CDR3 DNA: TGTGCCAGCAGTGGGCCCTCCACCTACGAGCAGTACTTC.

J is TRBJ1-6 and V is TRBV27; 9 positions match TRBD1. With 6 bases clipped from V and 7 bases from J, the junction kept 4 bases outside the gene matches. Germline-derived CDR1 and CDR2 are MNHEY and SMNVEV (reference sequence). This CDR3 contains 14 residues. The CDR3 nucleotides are TGTGCCAGCAGCGGGGACAGGGACAATTCACCCCTCCACTTT. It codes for CASSGDRDNSPLHF.

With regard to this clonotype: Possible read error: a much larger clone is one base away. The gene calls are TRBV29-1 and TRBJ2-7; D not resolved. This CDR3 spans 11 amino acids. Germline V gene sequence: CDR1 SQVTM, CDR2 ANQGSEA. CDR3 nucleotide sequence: TGCAGCGTTGAAGCCGGTCTTGGGCAGCACTTC. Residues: CSVEAGLGQHF.

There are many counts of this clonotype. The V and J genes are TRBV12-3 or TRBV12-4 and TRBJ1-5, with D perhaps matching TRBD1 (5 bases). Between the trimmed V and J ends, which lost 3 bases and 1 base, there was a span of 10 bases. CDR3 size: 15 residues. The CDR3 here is CASSFWPGSNQPQHF. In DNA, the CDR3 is TGTGCCAGCAGTTTTTGGCCAGGGAGCAATCAGCCCCAGCATTTT.

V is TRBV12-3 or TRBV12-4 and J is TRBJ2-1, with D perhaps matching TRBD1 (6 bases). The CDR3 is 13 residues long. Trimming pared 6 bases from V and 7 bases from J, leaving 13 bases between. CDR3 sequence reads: CASSPWGPNEQFF. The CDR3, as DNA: TGTGCCAGCAGCCCCTGGGGGCCTAATGAGCAGTTCTTC.

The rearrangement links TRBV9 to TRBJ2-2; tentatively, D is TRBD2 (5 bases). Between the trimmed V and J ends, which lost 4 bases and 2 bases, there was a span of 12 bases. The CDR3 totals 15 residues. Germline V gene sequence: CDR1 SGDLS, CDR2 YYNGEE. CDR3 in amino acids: CASSSPRENTGELFF. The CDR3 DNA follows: TGTGCCAGCAGCTCCCCGAGGGAAAACACCGGGGAGCTGTTTTTT.

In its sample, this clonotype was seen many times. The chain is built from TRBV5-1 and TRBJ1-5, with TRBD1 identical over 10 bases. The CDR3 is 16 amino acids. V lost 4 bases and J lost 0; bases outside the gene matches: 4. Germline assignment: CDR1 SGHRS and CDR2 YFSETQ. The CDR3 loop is CASSGGTGVSNQPQHF. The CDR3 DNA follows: TGCGCCAGCAGCGGAGGGACAGGGGTTAGCAATCAGCCCCAGCATTTT.